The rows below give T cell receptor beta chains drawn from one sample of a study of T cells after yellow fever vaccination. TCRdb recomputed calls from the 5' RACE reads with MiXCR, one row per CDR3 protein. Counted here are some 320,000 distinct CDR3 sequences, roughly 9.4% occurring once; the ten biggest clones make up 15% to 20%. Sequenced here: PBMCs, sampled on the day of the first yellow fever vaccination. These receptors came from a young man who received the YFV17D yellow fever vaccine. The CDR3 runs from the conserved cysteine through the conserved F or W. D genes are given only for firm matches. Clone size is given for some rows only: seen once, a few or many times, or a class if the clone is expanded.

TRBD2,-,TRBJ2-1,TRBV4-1,CASSQGNDIAGGWDEQFF
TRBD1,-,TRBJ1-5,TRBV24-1,CATSGQGANQPQHF
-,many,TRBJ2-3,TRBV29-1,CSFGQTDTQYF
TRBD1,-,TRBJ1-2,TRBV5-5,CASSLAPGGDYGYTF
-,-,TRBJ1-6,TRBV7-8,CASSLAWTSGYNSPLHF
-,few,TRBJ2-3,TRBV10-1,CASSEGHSTDTQYF
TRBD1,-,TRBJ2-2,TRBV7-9,CASSRTGGDTGELFF
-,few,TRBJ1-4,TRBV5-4,CASSLAGGENEKLFF
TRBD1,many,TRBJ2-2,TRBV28,CASIRGGGTGELFF
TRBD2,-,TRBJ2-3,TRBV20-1,CSASRGLAEDTQYF
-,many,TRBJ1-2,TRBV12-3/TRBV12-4,CASSPDSPYGYTF
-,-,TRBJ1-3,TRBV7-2,CASSPGGGSGNTIYF
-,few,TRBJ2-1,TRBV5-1,CASSLEGGAAPDEQFF
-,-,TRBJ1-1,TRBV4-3,CASSQDLSFGAFF
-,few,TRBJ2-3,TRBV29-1,CSVGLGAVTDTQYF
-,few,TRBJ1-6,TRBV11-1,CASSVRNSPLHF
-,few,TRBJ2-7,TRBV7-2,CASSLPGRGYEQYF
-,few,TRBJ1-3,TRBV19,CASKPRGASGNTIYF
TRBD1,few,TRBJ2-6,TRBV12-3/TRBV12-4,CASSLIAGQASYGANVLTF
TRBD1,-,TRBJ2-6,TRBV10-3,CAISKGQGVDFSGANVLTF
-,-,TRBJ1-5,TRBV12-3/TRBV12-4,CASSFSGEASLPQHF
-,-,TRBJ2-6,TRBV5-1,CASSERPVAGANVLTF
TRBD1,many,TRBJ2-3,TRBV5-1,CASSSDLTGGTDTQYF
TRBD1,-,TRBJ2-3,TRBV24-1,CATIPRDRGFLDTQYF
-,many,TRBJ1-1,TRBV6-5,CASSSPGQGNTEAFF
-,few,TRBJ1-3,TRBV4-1,CASSLGHLSSGNTIYF
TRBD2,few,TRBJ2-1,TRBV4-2,CASSQDGGDYNEQFF
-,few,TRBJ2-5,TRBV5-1,CASSIMGLPAQETQYF
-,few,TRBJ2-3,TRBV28,CASSFGAYGTDTQYF
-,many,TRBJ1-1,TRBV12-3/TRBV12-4,CASSLSQLNTEAFF
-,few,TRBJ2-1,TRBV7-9,CASSISLRGRVEQFF
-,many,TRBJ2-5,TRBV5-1,CASSFPEETQYF
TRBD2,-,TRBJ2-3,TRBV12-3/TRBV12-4,CASRPKTSGGASDTQYF
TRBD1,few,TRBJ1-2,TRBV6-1,CASRESGTGNAYTF
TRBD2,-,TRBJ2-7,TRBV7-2,CAAGGGFSYEQYF
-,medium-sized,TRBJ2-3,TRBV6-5,CASSYTSGGQRLTDTQYF
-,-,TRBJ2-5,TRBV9,CASSVESGRGETQYF
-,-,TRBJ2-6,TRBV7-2,CASSLWGTGANVLTF
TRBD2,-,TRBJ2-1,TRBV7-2,CASSLYGGAIDEQFF
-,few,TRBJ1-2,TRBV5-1,CASSPRGDPNYGYTF
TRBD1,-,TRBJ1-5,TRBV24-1,CATSDSGTGWLQPQHF
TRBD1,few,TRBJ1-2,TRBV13,CASSPPPPGQGRPNYGYTF
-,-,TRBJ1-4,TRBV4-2,CASSPTGRPKATNEKLFF
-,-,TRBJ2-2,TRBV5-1,CASSQQGSGTGELFF
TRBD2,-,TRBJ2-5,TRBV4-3,CASSQAASGEAVQETQYF